This TCR beta chain was found in a study of blood T cell repertoires in COVID-19. Produced via immunoSEQ multiplex PCR; TCRdb's table is partial and in-frame only. Here the sample spans under 200,000 clones, approximately 86% being singletons. The CDR3 covers 16 residues. Germline V gene sequence: CDR1 SGHAT, CDR2 FQNNGV. The V gene end was trimmed by 6 bases and the J gene end by 7 bases; junction bases not matched to a gene: 10. In terms of age and location, participants ranged from roughly 18 to 100 years and lived in fewer than 30 US areas. Sequencing was carried out using PBMCs or T cells enriched from blood (not recorded which). This sequence originates from a woman in her fifties or sixties with acute COVID-19. The chain joins TRBV11-2 to TRBJ2-2, with TRBD2 identical over 11 bases. For the CDR3, the DNA is TGTGCCAGCAGATTTACTAGCGGGAGCAGGGTCGGGGAGCTGTTTTTT. Residues: CASRFTSGSRVGELFF. The whole variable domain, remainder taken from reference TRBV11-2 and TRBJ2-2, is EAGVAQSPRYKIIEKRQSVAFWCNPISGHATLYWYQQILGQGPKLLIQFQNNGVVDDSQLPKDRFSAERLKGVDSTLKIQPAKLEDSAVYLCASRFTSGSRVGELFFGEGSRLTVL.